These 15 T cell receptor beta chains originate from one sample sequenced in a study of blood T cell repertoires in COVID-19. Here immunoSEQ multiplex PCR was the method, and the copy in TCRdb shows in-frame clones only, minus some. This table has tens of thousands of clones, about 90% appearing once. Input material: peripheral blood. These receptors all come from a human donor in a cohort sampled during active COVID-19.

This clone was picked up one time. The chain couples TRBV10-1 to TRBJ1-1, with D hard to call. V dropped 4 bases and J dropped 1 base, with 4 bases sitting between them. This CDR3 has 12 amino acids. The germline V gene has CDR1 WNHNN and CDR2 SYGVQD (reference sequence). The CDR3 loop is CASSAKNTEAFF. The CDR3 DNA follows: TGCGCCAGCAGTGCTAAGAACACTGAAGCTTTCTTT.

The chain employs TRBV15 and TRBJ2-1, with D possibly TRBD1 on 6 matching bases. Germline lookup yields CDR1 LNHNV and CDR2 YYDKDF (reference sequence). CDR3 length: 13 amino acids. The V gene lost 1 base and the J gene lost 9 bases, with 10 bases spanning the gap. CDR3 DNA sequence: TGTGCCACCAGCAGAGTACAGGGCTTTGAGCAGTTCTTC. This sequence encodes CATSRVQGFEQFF.

The chain has TRBV19 and TRBJ1-1, with a tentative D call TRBD1 (6 bases). This CDR3 contains 11 residues. From germline, CDR1 is LNHDA and CDR2 SQIVND (reference sequence). Trimming pared 6 bases from V and 10 bases from J, leaving 12 bases between. The CDR3 region is CASSNRASAFF. CDR3 DNA: TGTGCCAGTAGCAACAGGGCGTCAGCTTTCTTT.

The V and J genes are TRBV7-9 and TRBJ1-4; TRBD1 aligns across 7 bases. The CDR3 has 14 amino acids. Losses at the gene ends were 5 bases for V and 5 bases for J; bases not matched to a gene: 5. Germline V lookup: CDR1 SEHNR, CDR2 FQNEAQ (reference sequence). The CDR3 loop is CASSQVGQNEKLFF. In nucleotides, the CDR3 is TGTGCCAGCAGCCAAGTGGGACAGAATGAAAAACTGTTTTTT. The full variable domain, in which reference TRBV7-9 and TRBJ1-4 provide the parts outside the CDR3, is DTGVSQNPRHKITKRGQNVTFRCDPISEHNRLYWYRQTLGQGPEFLTYFQNEAQLEKSRLLSDRFSAERPKGSFSTLEIQRTEQGDSAMYLCASSQVGQNEKLFFGSGTQLSVL.

This sequence joins TRBV5-4 and TRBJ2-2; 7 bases agree with TRBD2. Per the germline V gene, CDR1 is SGHNT and CDR2 is YYREEE (reference sequence). This CDR3 has 16 residues. Losses at the gene ends were 4 bases for V and 7 bases for J; bases not matched to a gene: 13. The CDR3 DNA reads TGTGCCAGCAGCCCTGCGATGGGAGGGTATGGCGGGGAGCTGTTTTTT. Its protein product is CASSPAMGGYGGELFF.

V and J are TRBV2 and TRBJ1-1, with D unclear. Germline assignment: CDR1 SNHLY and CDR2 FYNNEI. The V end lost 2 bases, the J end lost 8 bases, and 12 bases lay between the germline ends. The CDR3 spans 13 residues. The CDR3 DNA reads as TGTGCCAGCAGTGAATTTAGCTCCCCAGAAGCTTTCTTT. Its protein is CASSEFSSPEAFF.

The rearrangement joins TRBV6-5 to TRBJ1-2, with D perhaps TRBD1 (5 bases). Trimming took 8 bases from V and 0 from J, leaving 16 bases between them. Germline loops: CDR1 MNHEY, CDR2 SVGAGI. The CDR3 is 15 residues long. CDR3 protein: CASSPSTVTNYGYTF. The CDR3 DNA follows: TGTGCCAGCTCTCCCTCGACAGTTACTAACTATGGCTACACCTTC.

The chain joins TRBV7-2 to TRBJ2-7; a weak D match, TRBD2 (5 bases). The CDR3 spans 14 residues. Deletions cut 6 bases from V and 4 bases from J, with 16 bases between. CDR1 SGHTA and CDR2 FQGNSA come from the germline V gene. In nucleotides, the CDR3 is TGTGCCAGCAGACCGCGTGCGGGTCCGTACGAGCAGTACTTC. Translation gives CASRPRAGPYEQYF.

This clone has only one observation. This rearrangement joins TRBV11-2 to TRBJ2-7; D unclear. The CDR3 is 14 residues long. CDR1 and CDR2 (germline): SGHAT, FQNNGV. Trimming stripped 5 bases from V and 2 bases from J, with 13 bases between. Here the CDR3 DNA reads TGTGCCAGCAGCCCTGCGTTCCCAACCTACGAGCAGTACTTC. This encodes CASSPAFPTYEQYF.

V gene TRBV2 combines with J gene TRBJ2-2; no definite D call. The CDR3 has 14 residues. Germline values: CDR1 SNHLY, CDR2 FYNNEI. Trimming left V 4 bases short and J 3 bases short, with 9 bases between. CDR3: CASSVYSYTGELFF. In DNA, the CDR3 is TGTGCCAGCAGTGTTTACAGCTACACCGGGGAGCTGTTTTTT. The variable domain in full, completed from reference TRBV2 and TRBJ2-2, reads EPEVTQTPSHQVTQMGQEVILRCVPISNHLYFYWYRQILGQKVEFLVSFYNNEISEKSEIFDDQFSVERPDGSNFTLKIRSTKLEDSAMYFCASSVYSYTGELFFGEGSRLTVL.

The chain has TRBV7-6 and TRBJ2-1, with 12 bases fitting TRBD2. J was trimmed by 9 bases and V by 5 bases; bases with no gene match: 11. The CDR3 runs 16 residues. The germline V gene has CDR1 SGHVS and CDR2 FNYEAQ. This chain's CDR3 is CASSPTTSGSLGEQFF. In nucleotides, the CDR3 is TGTGCCAGCAGCCCGACGACTAGCGGGAGTCTAGGTGAGCAGTTCTTC. The full variable domain, in which reference TRBV7-6 and TRBJ2-1 provide the parts outside the CDR3, is GAGVSQSPRYKVTKRGQDVALRCDPISGHVSLYWYRQALGQGPEFLTYFNYEAQQDKSGLPNDRFSAERPEGSISTLTIQRTEQRDSAMYRCASSPTTSGSLGEQFFGPGTRLTVL.

This rearrangement joins TRBV5-1 to TRBJ1-6; 9 positions match TRBD1. This CDR3 has 15 amino acids. The V segment lost 4 bases and the J segment 10 bases; nucleotides outside the gene matches: 9. Germline loops: CDR1 SGHRS, CDR2 YFSETQ. The CDR3 region has the DNA TGCGCCAGCAGCGTGGGACAGGGTAGGGGCTCACCCCTCCACTTT. As protein: CASSVGQGRGSPLHF.

The chain carries TRBV5-5 and TRBJ1-1; 9 bases fit TRBD1. Germline V gene data show CDR1 as SGHKS and CDR2 as YYEKEE (reference sequence). V trimming: 4 bases; J trimming: 0 bases; junction bases outside the gene matches: 10. This CDR3 spans 17 amino acids. The CDR3 spells CASSPTGGGIMNTEAFF. DNA of the CDR3: TGTGCCAGCAGCCCGACAGGGGGGGGAATTATGAACACTGAAGCTTTCTTT.

CDR3 protein: CASREDLTNEKLFF. The DNA of the CDR3 is TGCGCCAGCAGGGAGGACCTAACGAATGAAAAACTGTTTTTT. V and J are TRBV5-1 and TRBJ1-4; the D is unclear. CDR1 and CDR2 from the germline V gene are SGHRS and YFSETQ. This CDR3 is built from 14 residues. Trimming left V 5 bases short and J 5 bases short, with 13 bases between.

The rearrangement uses TRBV5-6 and TRBJ1-1; D remains ambiguous. CDR3 length: 13 residues. CDR1 is SGHDT, CDR2 YYEEEE, per germline. The ends were cut back, 2 bases at V and 3 bases at J, with 8 bases in the middle. In DNA form, the CDR3 reads TGTGCCAGCAGCTTTGGGGAGGACACTGAAGCTTTCTTT. This sequence encodes CASSFGEDTEAFF.